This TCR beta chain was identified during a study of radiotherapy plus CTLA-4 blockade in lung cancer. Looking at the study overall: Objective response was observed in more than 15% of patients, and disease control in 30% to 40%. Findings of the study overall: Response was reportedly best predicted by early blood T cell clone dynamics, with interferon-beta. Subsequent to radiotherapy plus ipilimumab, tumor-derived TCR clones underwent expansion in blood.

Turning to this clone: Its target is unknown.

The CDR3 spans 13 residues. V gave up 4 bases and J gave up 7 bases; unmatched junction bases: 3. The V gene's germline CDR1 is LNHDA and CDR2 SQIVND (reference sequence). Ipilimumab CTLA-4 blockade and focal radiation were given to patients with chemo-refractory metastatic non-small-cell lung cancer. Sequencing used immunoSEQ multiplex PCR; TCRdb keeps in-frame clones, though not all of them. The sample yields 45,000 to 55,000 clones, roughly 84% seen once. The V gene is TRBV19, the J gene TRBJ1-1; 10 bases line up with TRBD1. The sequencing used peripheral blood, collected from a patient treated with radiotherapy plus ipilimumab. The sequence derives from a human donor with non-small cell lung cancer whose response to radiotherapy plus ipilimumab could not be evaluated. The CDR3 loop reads CASSRQGAGEAFF. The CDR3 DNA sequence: TGTGCCAGTAGTAGACAGGGGGCAGGTGAAGCTTTCTTT.